The 12 T cell receptor gamma chains below all came from one sample that was sequenced in a study of Vδ1+ human thymocytes. Whole-study results and caveats: Thymic TRG and TRD repertoires appeared highly polyclonal, with Gaussian CDR3 length distributions.

RNA was extracted from the cells and then reverse transcribed. CDR3 amplicons came from multiplex PCR with pooled V-gene forward and constant-region reverse primers. TCRdb re-processed the multiplex PCR reads using CATT. The table includes some 22,000 gamma-chain clones, around 15% detected once. These receptors lack a known antigen. Sequencing was done on a sample of Vdelta1+ gamma-delta thymocytes from the thymus. Subset described: FACS-sorted CD3+ TCRalphabeta- TCRVdelta1+ TCRVdelta2- thymocytes. These TCRs come from a child younger than two who had congenital heart surgery.

As to this clone: Different DNA sequences within this sample yield the same CDR3. The V and J genes are TRGV3 and TRGJ1 or TRGJ2. CDR1 is VTNTFY and CDR2 is YDVSTARD in the germline V gene (reference sequence). Trimming cost V 4 bases and J 7 bases; bases outside gene matches: 4. This CDR3 contains 11 residues. The CDR3 loop is CATWEGYKKLF. The CDR3, as DNA: TGTGCCACCTGGGAGGGATATAAGAAACTCTTT.

This clone is labeled medium-sized (0.01 to 0.1%). This same CDR3 is encoded by further DNA sequences in the sample. The V and J genes are TRGV9 and TRGJ1 or TRGJ2. The V gene end was trimmed by 1 base and the J gene end by 10 bases; junction bases not matched to a gene: 4. The CDR3 loop spans 11 amino acids. CDR1 and CDR2 (germline): GITISATS, ISYDGTV (reference sequence). DNA for the CDR3: TGTGCCTTGTGGGAGGTCAAAAAGAAACTCTTT. It codes for CALWEVKKKLF.

J is TRGJP2 and V is TRGV3. CDR3 length equals 13 residues. V dropped 3 bases and J dropped 6; count of bases not matched to a gene: 4. Germline V gene data show CDR1 as VTNTFY and CDR2 as YDVSTARD (reference sequence). In nucleotides, the CDR3 is TGTGCCACCTGGGACGGCCGTGATTGGATCAAGACGTTT. This gives the protein CATWDGRDWIKTF.

The sample holds a few counts of this clone. The genes are TRGV9 and TRGJ1 or TRGJ2. Germline lookup yields CDR1 GITISATS and CDR2 ISYDGTV (reference sequence). The CDR3 length is 14 residues. With 2 bases clipped from V and 0 bases from J, the junction kept 4 bases outside the gene matches. In DNA, the CDR3 is TGTGCCTTGTGGGAGGGACTGAATTATTATAAGAAACTCTTT. Amino acids: CALWEGLNYYKKLF.

This chain uses TRGV2 with TRGJP2. J was trimmed by 6 bases and V by 1 base; bases with no gene match: 8. The germline gives CDR1 EGSNGY, CDR2 YDSYNSKV. The CDR3 extends over 15 amino acids. The CDR3 loop is CATWDGRGRDWIKTF. Written as DNA, the CDR3 is TGTGCCACCTGGGACGGCCGGGGTCGTGATTGGATCAAGACGTTT.

This clone came up a few times. At one of its ends the junction is not consistent with the germline gene, which may arise from a read error. The rearrangement uses TRGV8 and TRGJ1 or TRGJ2. CDR1 is VENAVY, CDR2 YDSYNSRV, per germline. The CDR3 sequence is 11 residues long. CDR3 nucleotide sequence: TGTGCCACCCGGGATCGGGGTAAGAAACTCTTT. It specifies CATRDRGKKLF.

This clone was counted between two and nine times. This chain uses TRGV3 with TRGJ1 or TRGJ2. The CDR3 length is 14 residues. Trimming took 1 base from V and 3 from J; bases not matched to a gene: 6. Per germline, CDR1 VTNTFY and CDR2 YDVSTARD (reference sequence). The CDR3 loop is CATWDSPFYYKKLF. The CDR3 DNA sequence: TGTGCCACCTGGGACAGTCCATTTTATTATAAGAAACTCTTT.

This clone was detected only a few times. Within the sample, other DNA sequences also encode this same CDR3. The V and J genes are TRGV9 and TRGJ1 or TRGJ2. With 2 bases clipped from V and 1 base from J, the junction kept 5 bases outside the gene matches. The CDR3 is made up of 14 amino acids. From germline, CDR1 is GITISATS and CDR2 ISYDGTV (reference sequence). CDR3 in DNA: TGTGCCTTGTGGGAGGCCCTAAATTATTATAAGAAACTCTTT. It translates to CALWEALNYYKKLF.

V is TRGV8 and J is TRGJP2. There are 13 residues in the CDR3. Trimming at V came to 3 bases and at J to 11 bases, leaving 9 bases not matched to a gene. Germline V gene sequence: CDR1 VENAVY, CDR2 YDSYNSRV. As DNA, the CDR3 is TGTGCCACCTGGGATTGGGAGAGGTGGATCAAGACGTTT. Protein product: CATWDWERWIKTF.

This clone has a handful of counts. The rearrangement joins TRGV3 to TRGJ1 or TRGJ2. Germline V lookup: CDR1 VTNTFY, CDR2 YDVSTARD (reference sequence). This CDR3 spans 13 amino acids. Germline trimming cut 4 bases from V and 4 bases from J; bases unmatched to any gene: 7. In DNA form, the CDR3 reads TGTGCCACCTGGGAAGTTTGGTATTATAAGAAACTCTTT. Amino acid sequence: CATWEVWYYKKLF.

This clone turned up a few times. The V call is TRGV9, the J call TRGJ1 or TRGJ2. Germline values: CDR1 GITISATS, CDR2 ISYDGTV (reference sequence). The CDR3 is 11 residues long. J was trimmed by 9 bases and V by 10 bases; bases with no gene match: 12. This CDR3 is CAFRVMGKKLF. Written as DNA, the CDR3 is TGTGCCTTCAGGGTTATGGGTAAGAAACTCTTT.

This chain joins TRGV5 and TRGJ1 or TRGJ2. V was clipped by 3 bases and J by 8 bases; unmatched bases: 4. There are 11 residues in the CDR3. Germline loops: CDR1 VINAFY, CDR2 YDVSNSKD. The CDR3 DNA reads as TGTGCCACCTGGGACGTACATAAGAAACTCTTT. It specifies CATWDVHKKLF.